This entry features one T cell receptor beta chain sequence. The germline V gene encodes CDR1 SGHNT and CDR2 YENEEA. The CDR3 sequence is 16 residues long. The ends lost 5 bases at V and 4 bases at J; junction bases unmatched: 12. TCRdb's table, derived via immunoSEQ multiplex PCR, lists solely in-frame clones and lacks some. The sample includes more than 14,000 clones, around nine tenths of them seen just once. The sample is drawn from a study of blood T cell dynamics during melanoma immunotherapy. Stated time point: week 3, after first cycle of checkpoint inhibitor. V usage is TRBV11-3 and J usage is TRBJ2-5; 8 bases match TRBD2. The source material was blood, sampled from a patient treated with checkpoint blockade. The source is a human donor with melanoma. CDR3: CASSARGGSSGETQYF. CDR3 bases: TGTGCCAGCAGCGCCCGGGGGGGTTCAAGCGGAGAGACCCAGTACTTC.